These 27 T cell receptor beta chains share one sample of origin, sequenced in a study of T cell responses to AZD1222 COVID-19 vaccine. TCRdb's copy holds only in-frame clones and misses some; the assay was immunoSEQ multiplex PCR. The table shows 250,000 to 300,000 clones, with 85% to 95% occurring only once. The sequenced sample was peripheral blood, obtained 28 days after the second AZD1222 dose. These receptors came from an adult who received the AZD1222 COVID-19 vaccine.

Written as DNA, the CDR3 is TGTGCCAGCAGCGTAGGTGGGCCCCACACAGATACGCAGTATTTT. This codes for CASSVGGPHTDTQYF. The V and J genes are TRBV9 and TRBJ2-3; D gene unclear. CDR3 length: 15 residues. The V gene's germline CDR1 is SGDLS and CDR2 YYNGEE. V was clipped by 0 bases and J by 2 bases, with 10 bases between them.

J is TRBJ2-1 and V is TRBV11-2, with D hard to call. The CDR3 runs to 13 residues. Germline V lookup: CDR1 SGHAT, CDR2 FQNNGV. V lost 5 bases and J lost 6, with 11 bases in between. CDR3 in DNA: TGTGCCAGCAGCCCTCGACCCCCCAATGAGCAGTTCTTC. Translating gives CASSPRPPNEQFF.

The chain joins TRBV7-9 to TRBJ1-5, with TRBD1 matching 7 bases. V gave up 2 bases and J gave up 9 bases; unmatched junction bases: 7. This CDR3 spans 14 amino acids. Germline loops: CDR1 SEHNR, CDR2 FQNEAQ (reference sequence). CDR3 residues: CASSLTGAGGPQHF. CDR3 bases: TGTGCCAGCAGCTTAACAGGGGCAGGCGGGCCCCAGCATTTT.

The chain couples TRBV9 to TRBJ1-2; the D gene is possibly TRBD1 (6 bases). V dropped 4 bases and J dropped 0 bases, with 10 bases sitting between them. Germline V CDR1 and CDR2: SGDLS, YYNGEE. The CDR3 has 14 residues. CDR3 in amino acids: CASSKDSPNYGYTF. As DNA, the CDR3 is TGTGCCAGCAGCAAGGACAGCCCTAACTATGGCTACACCTTC.

The genes are TRBV3-1 (or the pseudogene TRBV3-2) and TRBJ2-5; D possibly corresponds to TRBD2 (5 bases). This CDR3 spans 13 amino acids. Germline V CDR1 and CDR2: LGHDT, YNNKEL (reference sequence). Trimming left V 8 bases short and J 1 base short, with 11 bases between. CDR3 amino acids: CASCDYPQETQYF. In nucleotides, the CDR3 is TGTGCCAGCTGTGACTACCCCCAAGAGACCCAGTACTTC.

The chain couples TRBV18 to TRBJ2-7, with a weak D call TRBD1 (6 bases). CDR3 length: 13 residues. The V gene lost 2 bases and the J gene lost 5 bases, with 10 bases spanning the gap. Germline CDR1 is KGHSH and CDR2 is LQKENI. Written as DNA, the CDR3 is TGTGCCAGCTCACCAGGGGGCCCCGACGAGCAGTACTTC. It encodes CASSPGGPDEQYF.

The chain links TRBV5-1 to TRBJ1-1; 10 nucleotides align to TRBD1. Trimming removed 3 bases from V and 6 bases from J; junction bases left unmatched: 8. The CDR3 spans 15 residues. Germline V gene lookup returns CDR1 SGHRS and CDR2 YFSETQ. CDR3 in DNA: TGCGCCAGCAGCTCAACCGGGACAGGGGCTCCTGAAGCTTTCTTT. It specifies CASSSTGTGAPEAFF. The variable domain in full, with the rest retrieved from reference TRBV5-1 and TRBJ1-1, is KAGVTQTPRYLIKTRGQQVTLSCSPISGHRSVSWYQQTPGQGLQFLFEYFSETQRNKGNFPGRFSGRQFSNSRSEMNVSTLELGDSALYLCASSSTGTGAPEAFFGQGTRLTVV.

V and J are TRBV28 and TRBJ1-4; no firm D call. Per germline, CDR1 MDHEN and CDR2 SYDVKM. V was trimmed by 7 bases and J by 7 bases, leaving 10 bases between them. The CDR3 sequence is 12 residues long. CDR3 in DNA: TGTGCCAGCACCACGAACGGTGAAAAACTGTTTTTT. Translation gives CASTTNGEKLFF.

The CDR3 spells CASSHARLGTAGELFF. The CDR3 nucleotides read TGTGCCAGCAGCCACGCCCGTCTGGGAACAGCCGGGGAGCTGTTTTTT. This chain connects TRBV11-2 to TRBJ2-2; no clear D gene. This CDR3 region has 16 residues. The germline CDR1 and CDR2 sequences are SGHAT and FQNNGV. Trimming pared 5 bases from V and 6 bases from J, leaving 19 bases between.

The chain combines TRBV4-3 with TRBJ2-7, with TRBD2 identical over 9 bases. The CDR3 has 15 residues. The V and J ends lost 4 bases and 1 base, in that order; junction bases with no gene match: 5. Germline V lookup: CDR1 LGHNA, CDR2 YSLEER. The CDR3 nucleotides read TGCGCCAGCAGCCCCCAGACTAGCGGATCCTACGAGCAGTACTTC. Protein: CASSPQTSGSYEQYF.

The rearrangement links TRBV14 to TRBJ1-6; D is undetermined. CDR1 is SGHDN, CDR2 FVKESK, per germline. This CDR3 is 13 amino acids long. V shed 1 base and J shed 10 bases, with 8 bases lying between them. The CDR3 DNA reads TGTGCCAGCAGCCAAGGGGAAGGATCACCCCTCCACTTT. Translated: CASSQGEGSPLHF.

The chain uses TRBV5-1 and TRBJ2-1; the D call may be TRBD1 or TRBD2 (5 bases each). Trimming took off 7 bases at V and 2 bases at J, with 13 bases between the two ends. Germline values: CDR1 SGHRS, CDR2 YFSETQ. This CDR3 spans 14 amino acids. The CDR3 reads CASGWDGTYNEQFF. The CDR3 nucleotides are TGCGCCAGCGGGTGGGACGGTACCTACAATGAGCAGTTCTTC.

J is TRBJ2-7 and V is TRBV14; D perhaps matches TRBD1 (6 bases). CDR3 length: 15 amino acids. Trimming removed 1 base at V and 2 bases at J, with 12 bases between. Germline V gene sequence: CDR1 SGHDN, CDR2 FVKESK. The CDR3 DNA follows: TGTGCCAGCAGCCAAGGACAGGCCAGGGCCTACGAGCAGTACTTC. Amino acid sequence: CASSQGQARAYEQYF.

The V and J genes are TRBV25-1 and TRBJ2-7; D possibly corresponds to TRBD1 (5 bases). V shed 4 bases and J shed 3 bases, with 7 bases lying between them. CDR3 size: 12 residues. Germline V lookup: CDR1 MGHDK, CDR2 SYGVNS. Written as DNA, the CDR3 is TGTGCCAGCAGTGCAGGGAACTACGAGCAGTACTTC. This gives the protein CASSAGNYEQYF.

This chain connects TRBV13 to TRBJ2-7, with 11 bases aligning to TRBD2. This CDR3 is built from 15 residues. Looked up from germline, CDR1 is PRHDT and CDR2 is FYEKMQ (reference sequence). V gave up 8 bases and J gave up 7 bases; unmatched junction bases: 13. CDR3 DNA sequence: TGTGCCAGCGTATTATCTAGCGGGGGGCCGGGGGAGCAGTACTTC. Translation gives CASVLSSGGPGEQYF.

This clone was found once. The sample carries other DNA sequences with the same CDR3. The gene calls are TRBV12-3 or TRBV12-4 and TRBJ2-5; D remains unclear. This CDR3 comprises 10 residues. Deletions cut 5 bases from V and 5 bases from J, with 3 bases between. CDR3 loop: CASSGETQYF. CDR3 DNA: TGTGCCAGCAGTGGGGAGACCCAGTACTTC.

The chain links TRBV4-3 to TRBJ1-5; no clear D. The CDR3 spans 18 residues. V was trimmed by 1 base and J by 3 bases, leaving 19 bases between them. The germline V gene encodes CDR1 LGHNA and CDR2 YSLEER. The CDR3 DNA sequence: TGCGCCAGCAGCCAAGGCCGACGTTCTCAAATGGACAATCAGCCCCAGCATTTT. The encoded protein is CASSQGRRSQMDNQPQHF.

This clone was detected a few times. The chain recombines TRBV11-2 with TRBJ2-1; D gene unclear. CDR1 is SGHAT, CDR2 FQNNGV, per germline. V was clipped by 0 bases and J by 9 bases, with 12 bases between them. The CDR3 runs to 14 residues. As DNA, the CDR3 is TGTGCCAGCAGCTTAGATCCCTCCCTTCGTGAGCAGTTCTTC. It encodes CASSLDPSLREQFF.

The genes are TRBV7-9 and TRBJ2-1; TRBD2 aligns across 9 bases. J gave up 8 bases and V 6 bases, and 8 bases lay outside the gene matches. The CDR3 length is 14 residues. CDR1 SEHNR and CDR2 FQNEAQ come from the germline V gene (reference sequence). The CDR3 here is CASSRREGLYEQFF. DNA of the CDR3: TGTGCCAGCAGTAGGCGGGAGGGCCTGTATGAGCAGTTCTTC.

J is TRBJ2-3 and V is TRBV9; TRBD2 might be the D (6 bases). The CDR3 has 16 residues. Germline-derived CDR1 and CDR2 are SGDLS and YYNGEE. V was clipped by 1 base and J by 0 bases, with 12 bases between them. The CDR3 loop is CASSVSLSGSTDTQYF. CDR3 DNA sequence: TGTGCCAGCAGCGTATCGCTTAGCGGTAGCACAGATACGCAGTATTTT. Drawing the rest from reference TRBV9 and TRBJ2-3, the complete variable domain is DSGVTQTPKHLITATGQRVTLRCSPRSGDLSVYWYQQSLDQGLQFLIQYYNGEERAKGNILERFSAQQFPDLHSELNLSSLELGDSALYFCASSVSLSGSTDTQYFGPGTRLTVL.

The V call is TRBV6-5, the J call TRBJ1-4, with D unclear. CDR1 MNHEY and CDR2 SVGAGI come from the germline V gene. This CDR3 contains 15 residues. Trimming removed 0 bases from V and 8 bases from J, with 13 bases in between. CDR3 bases: TGTGCCAGCAGTTACTCGACTCAGCCTGGGGAAAAACTGTTTTTT. Translating it yields CASSYSTQPGEKLFF.

V gene TRBV2 combines with J gene TRBJ2-7; D not certain. The CDR3 length is 13 residues. V gave up 5 bases and J gave up 5 bases, with 13 bases separating them. CDR1 and CDR2 from the germline V gene are SNHLY and FYNNEI. The CDR3 loop is CASSPPPLDEQYF. The DNA of the CDR3 is TGTGCCAGCAGTCCTCCCCCCTTGGACGAGCAGTACTTC.

The rearrangement uses TRBV2 and TRBJ2-7; 8 bases fit TRBD2. J lost 3 bases, V lost 6 bases, and 13 bases had no gene match. CDR3 length: 16 amino acids. Germline V CDR1 and CDR2: SNHLY, FYNNEI. CDR3 in amino acids: CASRALMAGGLYEQYF. In DNA form, the CDR3 reads TGTGCCAGCAGGGCCCTAATGGCGGGGGGCCTCTACGAGCAGTACTTC. The variable domain in full, completed from reference TRBV2 and TRBJ2-7, reads EPEVTQTPSHQVTQMGQEVILRCVPISNHLYFYWYRQILGQKVEFLVSFYNNEISEKSEIFDDQFSVERPDGSNFTLKIRSTKLEDSAMYFCASRALMAGGLYEQYFGPGTRLTVT.

The rearrangement joins TRBV4-3 to TRBJ2-2; the match to TRBD2 covers 13 bases. Germline values: CDR1 LGHNA, CDR2 YSLEER. Trimming removed 3 bases from V and 9 bases from J; junction bases left unmatched: 22. The CDR3 covers 21 residues. This CDR3 is CASSHEPRTSGRAAGVRELFF. For the CDR3, the DNA is TGCGCCAGCAGCCATGAACCCCGGACTAGCGGGAGAGCGGCCGGGGTGAGGGAGCTGTTTTTT.

Notes on this clone: This specimen includes other DNA sequences encoding the same CDR3. V usage is TRBV5-1 and J usage is TRBJ1-4; weak D call: TRBD1 (5 bases). This CDR3 has 14 amino acids. Germline CDR1 is SGHRS and CDR2 is YFSETQ. Trimming stripped 3 bases from V and 8 bases from J, with 14 bases between. The CDR3 DNA follows: TGCGCCAGCAGCTCAGGCCAGGGCGGGGAAAAACTGTTTTTT. The encoded protein is CASSSGQGGEKLFF.

The chain joins TRBV5-1 to TRBJ1-4, with D uncertain. The ends were cut back, 4 bases at V and 0 bases at J, with 7 bases in the middle. Germline CDR1 SGHRS, CDR2 YFSETQ. The CDR3 covers 14 residues. The chain's CDR3 is CASSLSATNEKLFF. The CDR3 DNA reads TGCGCCAGCAGCCTGTCAGCAACTAATGAAAAACTGTTTTTT.

This clone has a single count. V gene TRBV13 combines with J gene TRBJ2-7, with D maybe TRBD1 (6 bases). The germline V gene encodes CDR1 PRHDT and CDR2 FYEKMQ (reference sequence). The CDR3 is made up of 13 amino acids. Between the trimmed V and J ends, which lost 2 bases and 2 bases, there was a span of 7 bases. As DNA, the CDR3 is TGTGCCAGCAGCTTAAACAGGGCCTACGAGCAGTACTTC. Its protein product is CASSLNRAYEQYF.